This record covers a single TCR beta chain. The source of the sample is a study of blood T cell repertoires in COVID-19. In the study overall: PBMCs, B-cell-depleted T cells, or T cells were the source of the cDNA or gDNA that made up the material.

Profiled with immunoSEQ multiplex PCR; TCRdb holds only in-frame clones, not every one. The table lists 130,000 to 150,000 clones, 75% to 85% of them singletons. CDR1 is LGHNT, CDR2 FRNRAP, per germline. V shed 1 base and J 7 bases; nucleotides not matched to a gene: 7. The CDR3 extends over 17 amino acids. This chain connects TRBV12-5 to TRBJ2-1, with 13 bases matching TRBD2. The sequenced sample was peripheral blood. This sequence originates from a man in his sixties with active or convalescent COVID-19. CDR3 sequence reads: CASGLETLAGGSNEQFF. The CDR3, as DNA: TGTGCTAGTGGTTTGGAAACACTAGCGGGAGGGTCGAATGAGCAGTTCTTC.